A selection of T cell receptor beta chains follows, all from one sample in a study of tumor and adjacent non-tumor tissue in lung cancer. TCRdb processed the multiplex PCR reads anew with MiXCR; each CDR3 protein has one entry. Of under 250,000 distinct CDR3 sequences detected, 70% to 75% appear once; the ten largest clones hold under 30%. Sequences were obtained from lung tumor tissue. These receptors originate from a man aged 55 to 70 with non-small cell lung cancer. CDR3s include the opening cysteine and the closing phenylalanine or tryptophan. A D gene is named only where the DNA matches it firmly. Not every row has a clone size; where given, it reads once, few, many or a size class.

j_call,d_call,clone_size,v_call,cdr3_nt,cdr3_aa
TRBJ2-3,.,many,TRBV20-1,TGTAGATTAGCGGAAGGTTCAGATACGCAGTATTTT,CRLAEGSDTQYF
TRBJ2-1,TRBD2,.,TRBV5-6,TGTGCCAGCAGATTTCTCTTCGGGGGGGCAAATGAACAGTTCTTC,CASRFLFGGANEQFF
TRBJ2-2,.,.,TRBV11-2,TGTGCCAGCAGTTTAGCGACAGGGTCTGACACCGGGGGACTGTTTTTT,CASSLATGSDTGGLFF
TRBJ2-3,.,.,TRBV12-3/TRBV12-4,TGTGCCAGCAGTCTCCTTAGACTATCCATGGTCCCAGATACGCAGTATTTT,CASSLLRLSMVPDTQYF
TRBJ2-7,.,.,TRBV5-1,TGCGCTAGCATCGCCAGCCTGGCGGACTACGAGCAGTACTTC,CASIASLADYEQYF
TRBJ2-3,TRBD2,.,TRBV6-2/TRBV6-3,TGTGCCAGCAGTTACGGTCTAGCGGGACCCACTAGCACAGATACGCAGTATTTT,CASSYGLAGPTSTDTQYF
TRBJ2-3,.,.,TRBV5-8,TGTGCTAGCGGCGTTACTAGAGATACGCAGTATTTT,CASGVTRDTQYF
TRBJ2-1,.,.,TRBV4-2,TGTGCCAGCAGCCAAGATGCGGACTCCCCCTACACTGAGCAGTTCTTC,CASSQDADSPYTEQFF
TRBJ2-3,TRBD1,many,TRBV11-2,TGTGCCAGCAGCCCAGACAGGGGCGCAGATACGCAGTATTTT,CASSPDRGADTQYF
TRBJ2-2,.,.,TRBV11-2,TGTGCCTGCAGCTCACAGGGACGCCAGCGGGACGCCGGGGAGCTGTTTTTT,CACSSQGRQRDAGELFF
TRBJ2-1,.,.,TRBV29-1,TGCAGTGTTGTATTGAGCGTGTGTAGGGATGAGCAGTTCTTC,CSVVLSVCRDEQFF
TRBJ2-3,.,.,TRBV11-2,TGTGCCAGCAGTCGGGGGACCTTCACAGATACGCCGTATTTT,CASSRGTFTDTPYF
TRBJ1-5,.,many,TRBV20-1,TGCAGTGCCTCGCAGGGTCAGGGTCAGCCCCAGCATTTT,CSASQGQGQPQHF
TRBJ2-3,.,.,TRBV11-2,TGTGCCAGCAGTTTCCTCTGCCGATGGGATACGCAGTATTTT,CASSFLCRWDTQYF
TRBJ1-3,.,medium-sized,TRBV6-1,TGTGCCAGCTGGACAAGCCGAAACACCATATATTTT,CASWTSRNTIYF
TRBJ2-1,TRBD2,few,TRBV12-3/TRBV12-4,TGTGCCAGCAGCTCCGACTTAGCGGGCAATGAGCAGTTTTTC,CASSSDLAGNEQFF